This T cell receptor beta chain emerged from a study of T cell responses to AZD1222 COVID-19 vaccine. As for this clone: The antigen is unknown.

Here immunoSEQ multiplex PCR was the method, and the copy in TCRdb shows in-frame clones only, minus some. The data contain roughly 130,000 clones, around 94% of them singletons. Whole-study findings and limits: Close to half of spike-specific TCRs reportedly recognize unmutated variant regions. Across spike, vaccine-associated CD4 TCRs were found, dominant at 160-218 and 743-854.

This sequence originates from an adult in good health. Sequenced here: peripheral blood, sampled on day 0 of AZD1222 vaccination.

The CDR3 sequence is CASSSQGQETGNTIYF. The CDR3 nucleotides are TGCGCCAGCAGCTCGCAGGGACAGGAGACCGGAAACACCATATATTTT. The V and J genes are TRBV5-1 and TRBJ1-3, with 8 bases fitting TRBD1. Germline CDR1 SGHRS, CDR2 YFSETQ. Trimming removed 3 bases from V and 4 bases from J; junction bases left unmatched: 9. The CDR3 is 16 residues long. The variable domain in full, with the rest retrieved from reference TRBV5-1 and TRBJ1-3, is KAGVTQTPRYLIKTRGQQVTLSCSPISGHRSVSWYQQTPGQGLQFLFEYFSETQRNKGNFPGRFSGRQFSNSRSEMNVSTLELGDSALYLCASSSQGQETGNTIYFGEGSWLTVV.